One and the same sample provided the 19 T cell receptor beta chains below, sequenced in a study of blood T cell repertoires in COVID-19. The table came from immunoSEQ multiplex PCR; TCRdb's copy has only in-frame clones and leaves some out. Of more than 300,000 clones listed, almost 90% are singletons. Sequenced material: peripheral blood. The receptors derive from a woman aged 40 to 50 with COVID-19, enrolled during active disease.

A single count supports this clone. An end of the junction differs from the germline gene, which may be a read error. The chain is built from TRBV18 and TRBJ1-5; TRBD1 matches at 7 bases. The CDR3 length is 15 residues. CDR1 and CDR2 (germline): KGHSH, LQKENI. For the CDR3, the DNA is TGTGCCAGCTCTCCACAGGGGCGTAGTAATCAGCCCCAGCATTTT. Translating it yields CASSPQGRSNQPQHF.

This chain links TRBV7-2 with TRBJ2-6; 10 bases match TRBD1. J lost 2 bases, V lost 5 bases, and 3 bases had no gene match. This CDR3 has 16 amino acids. The V gene's germline CDR1 is SGHTA and CDR2 FQGNSA. In DNA, the CDR3 is TGTGCCAGCAGCATTGACAGGGGGCCTGGGGCCAACGTCCTGACTTTC. Translated: CASSIDRGPGANVLTF.

This clone was picked up one time. This chain joins TRBV6-6 and TRBJ1-6; no clear D gene. The germline gives CDR1 MNHNY, CDR2 SVGAGI (reference sequence). This CDR3 comprises 15 residues. The V end was cut by 6 bases, the J end by 7 bases, with 16 bases between. CDR3 sequence (DNA): TGTGCCAGCAGACCTCGTACACAATTAAATTCACCCCTCCACTTT. It specifies CASRPRTQLNSPLHF.

The V gene is TRBV27, the J gene TRBJ2-7, with 15 bases aligning to TRBD2. The V gene end was trimmed by 8 bases and the J gene end by 4 bases; junction bases not matched to a gene: 9. Per the germline V gene, CDR1 is MNHEY and CDR2 is SMNVEV (reference sequence). The CDR3 is 16 amino acids. The CDR3 loop is CASGKRGLAGGYEQYF. CDR3 nucleotide sequence: TGTGCCAGCGGAAAACGGGGACTAGCGGGAGGATACGAGCAGTACTTC.

This chain joins TRBV3-1 (or the pseudogene TRBV3-2) and TRBJ2-4, with 9 nucleotides matching TRBD1. V lost 1 base to trimming and J lost 8 bases; unmatched junction nucleotides: 15. CDR1 is LGHDT and CDR2 is YNNKEL in the germline V gene (reference sequence). CDR3 length: 18 residues. The chain's CDR3 is CASSQGFGHRGRSDIQYF. CDR3 bases: TGTGCCAGCAGCCAAGGGTTTGGGCACAGGGGGCGCTCGGACATTCAGTACTTC.

The rearrangement uses TRBV5-1 and TRBJ1-4, with a possible D match to TRBD1 (5 bases). This CDR3 contains 16 residues. Germline V lookup: CDR1 SGHRS, CDR2 YFSETQ. Trimming removed 0 bases at V and 5 bases at J, with 14 bases between. The CDR3 coding sequence is TGCGCCAGCAGCTTGGACGGGGGTTCCACAAATGAAAAACTGTTTTTT. As protein: CASSLDGGSTNEKLFF.

This chain links TRBV6-6 with TRBJ2-2, with D unclear. This CDR3 has 11 residues. Germline-derived CDR1 and CDR2 are MNHNY and SVGAGI (reference sequence). The V end lost 11 bases, the J end lost 1 base, and 5 bases lay between the germline ends. Written as DNA, the CDR3 is TGTGCCCACAAGAACACCGGGGAGCTGTTTTTT. Its protein product is CAHKNTGELFF.

The genes are TRBV11-2 and TRBJ2-7; no firm D call. Trimming removed 1 base at V and 0 bases at J, with 13 bases between. This CDR3 comprises 16 residues. Germline-derived CDR1 and CDR2 are SGHAT and FQNNGV. As DNA, the CDR3 is TGTGCCAGCAGCTTAGGTCCGCCCATAGACTCCTACGAGCAGTACTTC. Protein sequence: CASSLGPPIDSYEQYF.

This clone turned up a few times. The J gene is TRBJ1-2, the V gene TRBV6-2 or TRBV6-3; 7 bases are a match to TRBD1. The germline CDR1 and CDR2 sequences are MNHEY and SVGEGT. V dropped 3 bases and J dropped 6; count of bases not matched to a gene: 4. The CDR3 has 13 residues. CDR3 region: CASSYGQVNGYTF. The DNA of the CDR3 is TGTGCCAGCAGTTATGGACAGGTCAATGGCTACACCTTC.

The chain is built from TRBV6-2 or TRBV6-3 and TRBJ2-1; 11 nucleotides agree with TRBD2. The CDR3 loop spans 15 amino acids. Unmatched junction bases numbered 5, after V lost 6 bases and J lost 4 bases. Germline lookup yields CDR1 MNHEY and CDR2 SVGEGT. The CDR3 DNA reads TGTGCCAGCAGACCTAGCGGGGGGCGTTACAATGAGCAGTTCTTC. Its protein is CASRPSGGRYNEQFF.

This rearrangement joins TRBV6-2 or TRBV6-3 to TRBJ1-4; D remains ambiguous. The ends were cut back, 6 bases at V and 0 bases at J, with 14 bases in the middle. CDR1 is MNHEY and CDR2 is SVGEGT in the germline V gene. The CDR3 runs 16 residues. CDR3 DNA: TGTGCCAGCAGCCCCGGCCGGAGTGCAACTAATGAAAAACTGTTTTTT. The encoded protein is CASSPGRSATNEKLFF.

DNA of the CDR3: TGTGCCAGCAGTTTTAACTCCGGGGAGCTGTTTTTT. Encoded protein: CASSFNSGELFF. The V call is TRBV28, the J call TRBJ2-2; D unclear. CDR3 size: 12 residues. From germline, CDR1 is MDHEN and CDR2 SYDVKM. V was clipped by 3 bases and J by 6 bases, with 5 bases between them.

V and J are TRBV18 and TRBJ2-1, with 13 bases lining up with TRBD2. The CDR3 has 19 amino acids. Germline CDR1 reads KGHSH; CDR2 reads LQKENI. Trimming cost V 0 bases and J 6 bases; bases outside gene matches: 11. In DNA form, the CDR3 reads TGTGCCAGCTCACCACCGACAGGGACTAGCGGGACAACCCTCAATGAGCAGTTCTTC. Protein: CASSPPTGTSGTTLNEQFF.

The J gene is TRBJ2-1, the V gene TRBV9; 14 positions agree with TRBD2. In germline, CDR1 is SGDLS, CDR2 YYNGEE. Germline trimming cut 9 bases from V and 2 bases from J; bases unmatched to any gene: 10. The CDR3 covers 17 residues. CDR3 residues: CATTKGTSGSPYNEQFF. The CDR3 bases are TGTGCCACCACGAAGGGGACTAGCGGGAGTCCCTACAATGAGCAGTTCTTC.

The chain carries TRBV5-5 and TRBJ2-1, with TRBD2 matching 13 bases. The J segment lost 10 bases and the V segment lost 0 bases, leaving 7 bases of the junction unmatched. The CDR3 contains 16 residues. CDR1 is SGHKS and CDR2 is YYEKEE in the germline V gene (reference sequence). CDR3 amino acids: CASSLAVGTSGIEQFF. The CDR3 region has the DNA TGTGCCAGCAGCTTGGCCGTGGGGACTAGCGGGATCGAGCAGTTCTTC. Complete variable domain (other parts from reference TRBV5-5 and TRBJ2-1): DAGVTQSPTHLIKTRGQQVTLRCSPISGHKSVSWYQQVLGQGPQFIFQYYEKEERGRGNFPDRFSARQFPNYSSELNVNALLLGDSALYLCASSLAVGTSGIEQFFGPGTRLTVL.

This clone was recorded once. The chain couples TRBV28 to TRBJ1-4, with 8 bases fitting TRBD1. The CDR3 consists of 16 residues. The ends lost 6 bases at V and 5 bases at J; junction bases unmatched: 11. Per germline, CDR1 MDHEN and CDR2 SYDVKM. The CDR3 protein is CASRLFRTGRNEKLFF. CDR3 DNA sequence: TGTGCCAGCAGACTCTTCCGGACAGGGAGAAATGAAAAACTGTTTTTT.

This sequence joins TRBV5-4 and TRBJ2-7; 7 bases map to TRBD2. This CDR3 has 16 residues. CDR1 SGHNT and CDR2 YYREEE come from the germline V gene (reference sequence). V was pared by 4 bases and J by 0 bases, with 10 bases of the junction left unmatched. The CDR3 sequence: CASSPASGPSSYEQYF. In nucleotides, the CDR3 is TGTGCCAGCAGCCCAGCTAGCGGCCCGAGCTCCTACGAGCAGTACTTC.

This clone was found once. The J gene is TRBJ1-2, the V gene TRBV15, with D possibly being TRBD1 (5 bases). The CDR3 is 12 residues long. Germline loops: CDR1 LNHNV, CDR2 YYDKDF (reference sequence). Trimming took 4 bases from V and 4 from J, leaving 7 bases between them. The CDR3 sequence: CATSIRGYGYTF. The CDR3 bases are TGTGCCACCAGCATAAGGGGCTATGGCTACACCTTC.

The chain is built from TRBV5-6 and TRBJ2-7; 7 bases agree with TRBD2. The CDR3 consists of 12 residues. V was clipped by 4 bases and J by 3 bases; unmatched bases: 1. Germline CDR1 and CDR2: SGHDT and YYEEEE. The CDR3 reads CASSSGIYEQYF. In nucleotides, the CDR3 is TGTGCCAGCAGCAGCGGGATCTACGAGCAGTACTTC.